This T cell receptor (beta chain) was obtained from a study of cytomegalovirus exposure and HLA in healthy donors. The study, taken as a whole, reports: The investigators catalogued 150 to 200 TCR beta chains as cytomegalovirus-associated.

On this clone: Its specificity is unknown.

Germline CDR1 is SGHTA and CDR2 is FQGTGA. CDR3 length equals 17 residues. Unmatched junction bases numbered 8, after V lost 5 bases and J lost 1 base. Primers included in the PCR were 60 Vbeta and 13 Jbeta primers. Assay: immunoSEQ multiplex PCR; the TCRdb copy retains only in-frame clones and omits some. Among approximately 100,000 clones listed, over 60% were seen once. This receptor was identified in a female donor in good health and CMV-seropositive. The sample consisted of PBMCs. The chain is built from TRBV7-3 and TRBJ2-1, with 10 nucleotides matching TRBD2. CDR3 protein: CASSKLAGGQSYNEQFF. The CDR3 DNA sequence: TGTGCCAGCAGCAAATTAGCGGGAGGACAATCCTACAATGAGCAGTTCTTC.